The rows below give T cell receptor beta chains drawn from one sample of a study of blood T cell repertoires in COVID-19. Generated by immunoSEQ multiplex PCR, the TCRdb table keeps only in-frame clones and is missing some. The sample has about 260,000 clones, over 75% seen once. The specimen was peripheral blood. The origin of the receptors is a woman aged 50 to 60 with acute or convalescent COVID-19. Each CDR3 is given with its conserved first and last residue. A D gene is named only where the DNA matches it firmly. A row's size may be missing; if present it is once, few, many or a size class.

V gene	J gene	D gene	clone size	CDR3 protein	CDR3 DNA
TRBV27	TRBJ1-6	NA	NA	CASSFNNSPLHF	TGTGCCAGCAGTTTTAATAATTCACCCCTCCACTTT
TRBV27	TRBJ2-7	NA	once	CASSLSTVLGANDYEQYF	TGTGCCAGCAGTTTATCCACAGTGTTAGGGGCAAACGACTACGAGCAGTACTTC
TRBV7-9	TRBJ1-4	NA	NA	CASSANRVDEKLFF	TGTGCCAGCAGCGCAAACAGGGTAGACGAAAAACTGTTTTTT
TRBV28	TRBJ2-7	NA	NA	CASRTVYPYEQYF	TGTGCCAGCAGGACAGTCTATCCCTACGAGCAGTACTTC
TRBV4-3	TRBJ2-7	TRBD1	NA	CASSHQGQGAGEQYF	TGCGCCAGCAGCCACCAGGGACAGGGGGCAGGCGAGCAGTACTTC
TRBV3-1/TRBV3-2	TRBJ2-7	NA	NA	CASSQDKTSFGEQYF	TGTGCCAGCAGCCAAGACAAGACTAGTTTCGGCGAGCAGTACTTC
TRBV5-5	TRBJ2-6	NA	NA	CASSSRTAIPSGANVLTF	TGTGCCAGCAGCTCCCGGACAGCCATCCCCTCTGGGGCCAACGTCCTGACTTTC
TRBV9	TRBJ1-3	TRBD1	NA	CASSQGGEYGNTIYF	TGTGCCAGCAGCCAGGGGGGAGAATATGGAAACACCATATATTTT
TRBV11-2	TRBJ2-7	TRBD2	NA	CASSFLLAGSSYEQYF	TGTGCCAGCAGCTTTCTCCTAGCGGGAAGCTCCTACGAGCAGTACTTC
TRBV11-3	TRBJ2-5	NA	NA	CASSSGPQETQYF	TGTGCCAGCAGCTCTGGGCCACAAGAGACCCAGTACTTC